The source of this T cell receptor (beta chain) is a study of cytomegalovirus exposure and HLA in healthy donors. Findings of the study overall: Among donors in an Asian-associated ancestry cluster, a later analysis reportedly found fewer N-insertions than the approximately 700-donor mean. Most TCRs appeared rarely, but some public TCRs recurred in many donors.

Each donor's status was that of a healthy bone marrow donor. Donors showed nominal health when sampled, although they likely had unrecorded immune exposures. The table lists this clone with a few counts. Its antigen remains unknown. From germline, CDR1 is MNHEY and CDR2 SMNVEV (reference sequence). V lost 4 bases and J lost 4, with 11 bases in between. The CDR3 runs to 14 residues. The PCR had 60 Vbeta and 13 Jbeta primers. Only in-frame clones appear in the TCRdb table, and some are missing; sequencing was by immunoSEQ multiplex PCR. Among 150,000 to 200,000 clones listed, 78% were seen once. The J gene is TRBJ1-5, the V gene TRBV27, with D uncertain. The source material was PBMCs. This receptor was identified in a woman aged 40 to 49 in good health and CMV-seropositive. The CDR3 DNA reads TGTGCCAGCAGTTCGGGAAACTTGAATCAGCCCCAGCATTTT. Its translation is CASSSGNLNQPQHF.